A single sample is the source of the 3 T cell receptor beta chains below, sequenced in a study of blood T cell repertoires in COVID-19. Measured with immunoSEQ multiplex PCR; TCRdb has only the in-frame clones, and not every one. The table records about 200,000 clones, roughly four fifths of them present only once. The sample was peripheral blood. The receptors originated from a woman aged 35 to 49 with acute or convalescent COVID-19.

The V and J genes are TRBV3-1 (or the pseudogene TRBV3-2) and TRBJ1-5; 7 bases agree with TRBD1. The ends lost 5 bases at V and 0 bases at J; junction bases unmatched: 4. This CDR3 is 15 amino acids long. The germline V gene has CDR1 LGHDT and CDR2 YNNKEL (reference sequence). CDR3 sequence: CASSGDSFSNQPQHF. In DNA, the CDR3 is TGTGCCAGCAGCGGGGACAGCTTTAGCAATCAGCCCCAGCATTTT.

The chain is built from TRBV6-2 or TRBV6-3 and TRBJ1-5; 7 bases match TRBD1. There are 17 residues in the CDR3. Germline CDR1 reads MNHEY; CDR2 reads SVGEGT. The V gene end was trimmed by 6 bases and the J gene end by 4 bases; junction bases not matched to a gene: 15. DNA of the CDR3: TGTGCCAGCAGCAAGACAGACTACAGGGGAGAAAATCAGCCCCAGCATTTT. The encoded protein is CASSKTDYRGENQPQHF.

The rearrangement links TRBV27 to TRBJ1-5; possibly TRBD1 for D (5 bases). Germline loops: CDR1 MNHEY, CDR2 SMNVEV (reference sequence). Trimming removed 5 bases from V and 2 bases from J, with 10 bases in between. The CDR3 totals 14 residues. CDR3 region: CASSPGNGNQPQHF. Written as DNA, the CDR3 is TGTGCCAGCAGTCCAGGGAACGGCAATCAGCCCCAGCATTTT.